This TCR beta chain was identified during a study of T cell clusters in autoimmune cytopenias. Points from the study as a whole: Primary autoimmune cytopenia patients appeared to lack physiological T cell clusters present in healthy donors.

A note on this clonotype: Its antigen is unknown.

The CDR3 has 14 amino acids. TRB amplification used roughly 250 ng of peripheral blood genomic DNA. Multiplex touch-down PCR amplified TRB using TRB-A and TRB-B pools in one tube. From the multiplex PCR reads, TCRdb lists one entry per CDR3 protein and no DNA. The sample totals about 6,100 distinct CDR3 sequences; its top ten clones hold around 5.4%. These data were likewise used in another study, on T cell repertoires in aging, cancer and after chemotherapy. That source notes: Repeat sampling of healthy donors over several months to years showed clear clonal overlap. Healthy donors lost TCR diversity with age mainly through richness, cancer patients through richness and evenness.

The J gene is TRBJ2-2, the V gene TRBV12-3 or TRBV12-4; TCRdb indicates TRBD2, and absent DNA this call remains unverified. Sequencing was performed on peripheral blood. The receptor was derived from a human donor in good health. CDR3 region: CASSSGLNTGELFF.